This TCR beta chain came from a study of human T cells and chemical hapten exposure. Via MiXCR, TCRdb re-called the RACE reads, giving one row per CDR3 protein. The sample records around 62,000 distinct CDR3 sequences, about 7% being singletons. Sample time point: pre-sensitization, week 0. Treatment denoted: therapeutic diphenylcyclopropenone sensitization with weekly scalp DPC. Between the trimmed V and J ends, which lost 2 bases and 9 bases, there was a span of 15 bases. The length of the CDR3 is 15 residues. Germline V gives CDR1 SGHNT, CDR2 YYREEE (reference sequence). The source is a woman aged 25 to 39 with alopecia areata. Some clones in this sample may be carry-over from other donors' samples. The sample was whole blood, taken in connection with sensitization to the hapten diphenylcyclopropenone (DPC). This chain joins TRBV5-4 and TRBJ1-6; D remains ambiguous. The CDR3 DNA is TGTGCCAGCAGCTTTGAGTCCGACCTTAGTTCACCCCTCCACTTT. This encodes CASSFESDLSSPLHF.